This TCR beta chain was obtained from a study of control samples from healthy donors and cancer patients (dated by TCRdb to about 2020). With regard to this clone: Its recognized antigen is unknown. It has no much larger one-base neighbor in the sample; base qualities were not kept.

The library was produced with the immunoSEQ multiplex PCR assay. TCRdb obtained this table from immuneACCESS and retained in-frame rearrangements with V and J assigned. These tables miss some clones; where compared with another copy, unresolved V genes account for less than half of the shortfall, and the remainder is unexplained. The sample has approximately 44,000 clones on record, roughly three quarters of them singletons. The ten largest clones add up to approximately 17% of the sample. Sequenced: formalin-fixed, paraffin-embedded tissue. The clonotype was recovered from a male donor with melanoma.

The CDR3 reads as follows: CASSQDTGLDYGYTF. The DNA is TGCGCCAGCAGCCAAGACACAGGGTTGGACTATGGCTACACCTTC. Recombination linked TRBV4-1 to TRBJ1-2, and TRBD1 may be the D gene, going by 6 matching bases. From a lookup of the germline V gene, CDR1 and CDR2 are MGHRA and YSYEKL. Taken from cysteine to phenylalanine, the CDR3 has 15 residues. CDR3 DNA is the only sequence kept; it has 45 bases, read in frame from the first base. V is pared back by 0 bases and J by 3 bases, with 11 bases lying between the germline termini.